This T cell receptor beta chain was identified during a study of blood T cell repertoires in COVID-19. In the study overall: There were acute and convalescent COVID-19 samples, and they came from the United States, Italy and Spain. Sources were T cells, B-cell-depleted T cells, or PBMCs; the material itself was cDNA or gDNA.

This clone has more than one count but fewer than ten. In the authors' methods: It was from reference gene primer amplification that nucleated cell counts were estimated. TCRdb's copy holds only in-frame clones and misses some; the assay was immunoSEQ multiplex PCR. V and J calls plus clone size are reproduced from that table; the DNA served to infer D and trimming. The sample consists of about 160,000 clones, about nine tenths of them appearing once. Recruited during active infection, patients (from Seattle) were subsequently followed longitudinally. The sequence came from a man aged 25 to 40 with COVID-19, enrolled during active disease. Sequencing input: peripheral blood.

Here the CDR3 reads CASSYSPAGGADTQYF. The CDR3, as DNA: TGTGCCAGCAGTTACTCGCCAGCGGGAGGTGCAGATACGCAGTATTTT. The rearrangement joins TRBV6-5 to TRBJ2-3; TRBD2 agrees at 9 bases. V gave up 0 bases and J gave up 4 bases; unmatched junction bases: 5. Germline CDR1 MNHEY, CDR2 SVGAGI. The CDR3 length is 16 residues.